The rows below give T cell receptor beta chains drawn from one sample of a study of T cell responses to AZD1222 COVID-19 vaccine. Sequencing used immunoSEQ multiplex PCR; TCRdb keeps in-frame clones, though not all of them. The profile covers roughly 150,000 clones, with 90% appearing a single time and roughly 6% taken by the ten largest. The sequences come from peripheral blood, collected 28 days after the second AZD1222 dose. These TCRs come from an adult who received the AZD1222 COVID-19 vaccine. Both conserved end residues are part of each CDR3. A D gene is named only where the DNA matches it firmly. For some rows the clone size is stated as once, few or many, or as a class when expanded; others skip it.

v_call	j_call	d_call	clone_size	cdr3_aa	cdr3_nt
TRBV7-3	TRBJ2-1	-	-	CASTLGAGNNEQFF	TGTGCCAGCACCTTAGGGGCGGGAAACAATGAGCAGTTCTTC
TRBV27	TRBJ1-2	-	-	CASSPIGGEGSGYTF	TGTGCCAGCAGTCCCATCGGAGGTGAGGGCTCTGGCTACACCTTC
TRBV19	TRBJ2-1	TRBD2	-	CASSSGTSGLISNGEQFF	TGTGCCAGTAGTTCGGGGACTAGCGGCTTAATTTCCAACGGTGAGCAGTTCTTC
TRBV7-2	TRBJ2-5	-	-	CASSRTQETQYF	TGTGCCAGCAGTCGCACCCAAGAGACCCAGTACTTC
TRBV7-2	TRBJ2-7	-	once	CASSLSSNYEQYF	TGTGCCAGCAGCTTAAGCAGTAACTACGAGCAGTACTTC
TRBV27	TRBJ2-1	TRBD1	-	CASSLFWGQDHNEQFF	TGTGCCAGCAGTTTATTTTGGGGACAGGACCACAATGAGCAGTTCTTC
TRBV27	TRBJ1-2	TRBD1	-	CASRGQGRDYGYTF	TGTGCCAGCAGGGGACAGGGAAGAGACTATGGCTACACCTTC
TRBV28	TRBJ1-3	TRBD1	-	CASADRGLLPTSGNTIYF	TGTGCCAGCGCCGACAGGGGCCTCCTACCTACCTCTGGAAACACCATATATTTT
TRBV28	TRBJ2-3	TRBD2	-	CASRAQERGGTDTQYF	TGTGCCAGCAGGGCCCAGGAGCGGGGGGGCACAGATACGCAGTATTTT
TRBV4-1	TRBJ2-7	TRBD1	medium-sized	CASSPSGTVFHEQYF	TGCGCCAGCAGCCCGTCCGGGACAGTATTCCACGAGCAGTACTTC
TRBV3-1/TRBV3-2	TRBJ1-4	-	-	CASSQGFRDEKLFF	TGTGCCAGCAGCCAAGGGTTTAGGGATGAAAAACTGTTTTTT
TRBV10-3	TRBJ2-7	-	-	CAISESGRPYEQYF	TGTGCCATCAGTGAGTCTGGGCGGCCCTACGAGCAGTACTTC
TRBV5-5	TRBJ2-2	-	-	CASSLKGVGNTGELFF	TGTGCCAGCAGCTTGAAAGGGGTAGGGAACACCGGGGAGCTGTTTTTT
TRBV4-2	TRBJ2-4	TRBD2	-	CASSQDWGGRDIQYF	TGTGCCAGCAGCCAAGATTGGGGGGGGAGGGACATTCAGTACTTC
TRBV28	TRBJ2-2	-	-	CACNRATGELFF	TGTGCCTGTAACAGAGCCACCGGGGAGCTGTTTTTT
TRBV5-1	TRBJ2-1	TRBD2	-	CASSLRAAGGGSNEQFF	TGCGCCAGCAGCTTGAGGGCAGCGGGAGGAGGGTCGAATGAGCAGTTCTTC
TRBV5-1	TRBJ1-2	TRBD1	-	CASSPGDRDYGYTF	TGCGCCAGCAGCCCCGGGGACAGAGACTATGGCTACACCTTC
TRBV9	TRBJ2-2	-	-	CASSVGQNTGELFF	TGTGCCAGCAGCGTGGGCCAGAACACCGGGGAGCTGTTTTTT
TRBV25-1	TRBJ1-2	-	-	CASTLTGAGGYTF	TGTGCCAGCACCCTAACGGGGGCGGGAGGCTACACCTTC